This T cell receptor beta chain originates from a study of blood T cell repertoires in COVID-19. The assay was immunoSEQ multiplex PCR, and TCRdb's table has in-frame clones only and misses some. The sample comprises 84,000 or so clones, 65% to 85% of which are singletons, and 6.3% rests with the top ten. Trimming stripped 5 bases from V and 0 bases from J, with 10 bases between. Germline V gene lookup returns CDR1 SGHTA and CDR2 FQGNSA. The CDR3 is 14 residues long. This clonotype was sampled from a man aged 65-85 years with COVID-19, enrolled during active disease. Sequenced input: peripheral blood. This sequence joins TRBV7-2 and TRBJ1-2, with a possible D match to TRBD1 (6 bases). CDR3 sequence: CASSPRTANYGYTF. CDR3 bases: TGTGCCAGCAGCCCGAGGACAGCTAACTATGGCTACACCTTC.